This TCR beta chain was identified during a study of blood T cell repertoires in COVID-19. Turning to the study itself: Samples came from the United States, Italy and Spain, spanning acute and convalescent COVID-19. Nucleic acid was either cDNA or gDNA, and it came from T cells, B-cell-depleted T cells, or PBMCs.

CDR1 is SGHRS and CDR2 is YFSETQ in the germline V gene. The CDR3 contains 16 residues. Trimming left V 0 bases short and J 0 bases short, with 9 bases between. Original methodology: Amplification with reference gene primers provided the estimates of nucleated cell counts. Profiled with immunoSEQ multiplex PCR; TCRdb holds only in-frame clones, not every one. V and J calls and clone size are given by that table; D and trimming were obtained from the DNA. The sample shows some 48,000 clones, about 88% of them seen only once. V gene TRBV5-1 combines with J gene TRBJ2-2, with TRBD1 as a possible D gene (5 bases). This receptor was identified in a human donor in a cohort sampled during active COVID-19. The sample taken for sequencing was peripheral blood. This CDR3 reads CASSLEGHANTGELFF. The CDR3 region has the DNA TGCGCCAGCAGCTTGGAAGGACACGCGAACACCGGGGAGCTGTTTTTT.